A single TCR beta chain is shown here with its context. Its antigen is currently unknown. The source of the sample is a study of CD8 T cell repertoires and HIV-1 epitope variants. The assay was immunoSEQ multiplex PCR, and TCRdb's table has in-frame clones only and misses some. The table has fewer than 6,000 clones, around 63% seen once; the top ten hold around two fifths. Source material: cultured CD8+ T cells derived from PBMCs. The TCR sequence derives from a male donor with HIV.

The CDR3 DNA sequence: TGTGCCAGTAGTATAGATCCCCGGGAGCAGTTCTTC. This codes for CASSIDPREQFF. The rearrangement uses TRBV19 and TRBJ2-1; D unresolved. This CDR3 has 12 amino acids. Germline loops: CDR1 LNHDA, CDR2 SQIVND (reference sequence). V was shortened by 0 bases and J by 10 bases, with 7 bases between the two germline ends.